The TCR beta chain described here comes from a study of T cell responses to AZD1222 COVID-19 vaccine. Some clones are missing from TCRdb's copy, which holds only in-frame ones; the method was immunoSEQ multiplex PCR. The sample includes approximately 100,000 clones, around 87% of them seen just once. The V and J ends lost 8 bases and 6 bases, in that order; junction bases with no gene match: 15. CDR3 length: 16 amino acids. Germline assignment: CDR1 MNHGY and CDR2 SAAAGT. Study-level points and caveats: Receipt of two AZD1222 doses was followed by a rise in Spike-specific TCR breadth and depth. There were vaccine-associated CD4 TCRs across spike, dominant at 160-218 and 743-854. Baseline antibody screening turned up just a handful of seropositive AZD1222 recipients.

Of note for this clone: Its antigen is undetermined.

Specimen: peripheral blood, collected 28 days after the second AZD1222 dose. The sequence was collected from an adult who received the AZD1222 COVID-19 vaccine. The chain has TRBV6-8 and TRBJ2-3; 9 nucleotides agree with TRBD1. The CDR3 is CASSYPGTGLSDTQYF. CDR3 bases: TGTGCCAGCTCCTACCCCGGGACAGGGTTATCGGATACGCAGTATTTT.